The rows below give T cell receptor beta chains drawn from one sample of a study of HIV-infected patients and healthy controls. TCRdb processed the 5' RACE reads anew with MiXCR; each CDR3 protein has one entry. The sample carries about 10,000 distinct CDR3 sequences, over 9.5% recorded once. The sample was blood, taken before antiretroviral therapy. Source of these receptors: an adult with HIV infection. The CDR3 runs from the conserved cysteine through the conserved F or W. Fields, in order: CDR3 length, clone size, D gene, J gene, V gene, CDR3 protein, CDR3 DNA. The D gene is left open where the match is weak. Not all rows give a size; the values are once, few, many and, for expanded clones, a class.

11	many	NA	TRBJ2-3	TRBV6-1	CASSRPTRRYF	TGTGCCAGCAGTCGACCCACCAGGAGGTATTTT
13	many	NA	TRBJ2-2	TRBV5-1	CASSSLDTGELFF	TGCGCCAGCAGCTCACTCGACACCGGGGAGCTGTTTTTT
15	many	TRBD1	TRBJ1-1	TRBV28	CASSLLDRAGTEAFF	TGTGCCAGCAGTTTACTGGACAGGGCCGGCACTGAAGCTTTCTTT
13	large	NA	TRBJ2-7	TRBV6-6	CASESDGTYEQYF	TGTGCCAGCGAGTCTGACGGTACCTACGAGCAGTACTTC
19	few	TRBD1	TRBJ1-5	TRBV19	CASSPPWGTGGARHQPQHF	TGTGCCAGTAGTCCCCCCTGGGGGACAGGGGGCGCGCGGCATCAGCCCCAGCATTTT
13	many	NA	TRBJ2-5	TRBV10-3	CAISENPSETQYF	TGTGCCATCAGTGAGAACCCGTCGGAGACCCAGTACTTC
16	NA	NA	TRBJ2-1	TRBV9	CASSVNSLDSYNEQFF	TGTGCCAGCAGCGTAAATAGCCTAGACTCTTACAATGAGCAGTTCTTC
13	NA	NA	TRBJ1-5	TRBV10-3	CAISRDGDQPQHF	TGTGCCATCAGCCGGGACGGGGATCAGCCCCAGCATTTT
15	many	NA	TRBJ2-6	TRBV6-5	CASSYSYSGANVLTF	TGTGCCAGCAGTTACTCTTACTCTGGGGCCAACGTCCTGACTTTC
11	few	NA	TRBJ2-7	TRBV29-1	CSVRVTYEQYF	TGCAGCGTGAGAGTAACCTACGAGCAGTACTTC
15	many	NA	TRBJ1-1	TRBV4-3	CASSQDGLGNTEAFF	TGCGCCAGCAGCCAAGATGGATTAGGGAACACTGAAGCTTTCTTT
15	many	NA	TRBJ2-3	TRBV12-3/TRBV12-4	CASSFVRTLTDTQYF	TGTGCCAGCAGTTTTGTCAGGACACTCACAGATACGCAGTATTTT
15	many	NA	TRBJ2-1	TRBV5-6	CASKRDWFSYNEQFF	TGTGCCAGCAAGAGGGACTGGTTCTCCTACAATGAGCAGTTCTTC
18	medium-sized	TRBD2	TRBJ2-3	TRBV28	CASSWRLAGGPSTDTQYF	TGTGCCAGCAGTTGGCGGCTAGCGGGGGGCCCTAGCACAGATACGCAGTATTTT
13	many	NA	TRBJ2-5	TRBV6-2/TRBV6-3	CASSPGIRETQYF	TGTGCCAGCAGCCCAGGGATAAGGGAGACCCAGTACTTC
14	many	NA	TRBJ1-4	TRBV5-1	CASSYAGEGEKLFF	TGCGCCAGCAGTTACGCGGGGGAGGGTGAAAAACTGTTTTTT
18	few	TRBD2	TRBJ2-3	TRBV4-2	CASSRAGSGGPSTDTQYF	TGTGCCAGCAGCCGGGCGGGTAGCGGGGGCCCTAGCACAGATACGCAGTATTTT
15	many	NA	TRBJ1-5	TRBV19	CASSVTADSNQPQHF	TGTGCCAGTAGTGTGACAGCCGACAGCAATCAGCCCCAGCATTTT
16	many	TRBD1	TRBJ2-1	TRBV7-6	CASSWGTGGSGSEQFF	TGTGCCAGCAGCTGGGGGACAGGGGGTAGCGGAAGTGAGCAGTTCTTC
14	few	NA	TRBJ2-7	TRBV28	CASGGLRNRYEQYF	TGTGCCAGCGGGGGACTCCGCAATCGGTACGAGCAGTACTTC
14	medium-sized	TRBD2	TRBJ2-7	TRBV7-6	CASSPGAGAYEQYF	TGTGCCAGCAGCCCGGGAGCGGGGGCCTACGAGCAGTACTTC
16	many	TRBD1	TRBJ2-2	TRBV2	CASSWTGGGNTGELFF	TGTGCCAGCAGTTGGACAGGGGGAGGGAACACCGGGGAGCTGTTTTTT
16	many	NA	TRBJ1-1	TRBV30	CAWSPNLQGRNTEAFF	TGTGCCTGGAGCCCGAACCTACAGGGACGGAACACTGAAGCTTTCTTT
17	many	NA	TRBJ2-3	TRBV2	CASSPWIDLGNTDTQYF	TGTGCCAGCAGCCCCTGGATTGACCTTGGCAACACAGATACGCAGTATTTT
16	many	TRBD1	TRBJ1-2	TRBV5-1	CASSWNRQGLFYGYTF	TGCGCCAGCAGCTGGAATCGACAGGGACTTTTCTATGGCTACACCTTC
17	medium-sized	TRBD1	TRBJ2-1	TRBV20-1	CSARDGTGSWRYNEQFF	TGCAGTGCTAGAGATGGGACAGGATCTTGGCGGTACAATGAGCAGTTCTTC
17	NA	TRBD1	TRBJ2-5	TRBV11-2	CASSLDRNRGWGETQYF	TGTGCCAGCAGCTTAGATCGAAACAGGGGATGGGGAGAGACCCAGTACTTC
15	many	TRBD2	TRBJ2-7	TRBV9	CASSVEPSGSYEQYF	TGTGCCAGCAGCGTAGAGCCTAGCGGGAGTTACGAGCAGTACTTC
14	many	NA	TRBJ2-3	TRBV10-3	CAISEAGPQDTQYF	TGTGCCATCAGTGAGGCGGGGCCTCAAGATACGCAGTATTTT
16	many	TRBD1	TRBJ2-3	TRBV27	CASKQGQGFKTDTQYF	TGTGCCAGCAAACAGGGACAGGGCTTTAAAACAGATACGCAGTATTTT
13	NA	NA	TRBJ2-1	TRBV2	CARTGKSYNEQFF	TGTGCCAGGACAGGTAAATCCTACAATGAGCAGTTCTTC
15	NA	NA	TRBJ2-3	TRBV12-3/TRBV12-4	CASSPRGGRGDTQYF	TGTGCCAGCAGCCCGCGTGGGGGGCGCGGAGATACGCAGTATTTT
15	medium-sized	TRBD1	TRBJ2-1	TRBV5-5	CASSLAGTGFVGQFF	TGTGCCAGCAGCTTGGCCGGGACAGGGTTCGTAGGGCAGTTCTTC
13	many	NA	TRBJ1-1	TRBV15	CATSRLEDTEAFF	TGTGCCACCAGCAGACTCGAGGACACTGAAGCTTTCTTT
12	medium-sized	NA	TRBJ2-7	TRBV7-2	CASSDWDYEQYF	TGTGCCAGCAGCGATTGGGACTACGAGCAGTACTTC
14	many	NA	TRBJ2-4	TRBV7-6	CASSHVLTPNIQYF	TGTGCCAGCAGCCACGTCCTAACTCCCAACATTCAGTACTTC
16	many	NA	TRBJ2-1	TRBV19	CASKEEGEGVGNEQFF	TGTGCCAGTAAAGAAGAGGGAGAGGGGGTGGGCAATGAGCAGTTCTTC
13	many	NA	TRBJ2-1	TRBV13	CASSPRGDNEQFF	TGTGCCAGCAGCCCCCGGGGTGACAATGAGCAGTTCTTC
13	NA	NA	TRBJ2-4	TRBV30	CAWSQLSRNIQYF	TGTGCCTGGAGTCAACTATCCAGAAACATTCAGTACTTC
15	few	NA	TRBJ2-1	TRBV18	CASSPTSRSYNEQFF	TGTGCCAGCTCCCCGACTTCCCGCTCCTACAATGAGCAGTTCTTC
14	few	NA	TRBJ2-1	TRBV30	CAWSSSHEVGEQFF	TGTGCCTGGAGCTCCAGTCACGAAGTCGGTGAGCAGTTCTTC